The sample holds one count of the clone carrying this T cell receptor (beta chain). Its specificity is unknown. This entry is derived from a study of cytomegalovirus exposure and HLA in healthy donors. Study-level results: Donors belonging to an Asian-associated ancestry cluster reportedly showed fewer N-insertions in productive TCRs than the roughly 670-donor mean, according to what a later analysis found. Listed as cytomegalovirus-associated were 150 to 200 TCR beta chains.

The CDR3 runs to 16 residues. J was trimmed by 3 bases and V by 2 bases; bases with no gene match: 7. The germline gives CDR1 MNHNS, CDR2 SASEGT. Both 60 Vbeta primers and 13 Jbeta primers went into the PCR. TCRdb's copy holds only in-frame clones and misses some; the assay was immunoSEQ multiplex PCR. The profile shows approximately 170,000 clones, 60% to 85% of them singletons. These donors, healthy bone marrow donors, were studied. This TCR derives from a woman younger than 30 in good health and CMV-seronegative. The sample comprised PBMCs. The chain recombines TRBV6-1 with TRBJ1-5; 7 nucleotides match TRBD1. The CDR3 is CASSEIQGILNQPQHF. DNA of the CDR3: TGTGCCAGCAGTGAAATACAGGGGATACTCAATCAGCCCCAGCATTTT.